This is a list of T cell receptor beta chains from one sample in a study of PD-1 blockade in classical Hodgkin lymphoma. Produced via immunoSEQ multiplex PCR; TCRdb's table is partial and in-frame only. The sample carries some 110,000 clones, over 85% recorded once. The sequenced sample was peripheral blood mononuclear cells (PBMCs), obtained before the fourth cycle of nivolumab. These receptors came from a human donor with classical Hodgkin lymphoma. The conserved cysteine and the conserved F or W are not part of the CDR3 here.

TRBJ1-1	TRBV7-2	ASSSSGNTEAF
TRBJ2-2	TRBV29-1	SLRDRTTGELF
TRBJ2-5	TRBV12-2	ASRPLHQQHKETQY
TRBJ2-1	TRBV11-2	ASSPTRANNEQF
TRBJ1-1	TRBV6-5	ASSYWTGNTEAF
-	TRBV4-1	ASSHPTTSGSNYEQY
TRBJ2-2	TRBV6-1	ASRSGQDDTGELF
TRBJ1-1	TRBV6-1	ASSDEYTEAF
TRBJ2-7	TRBV7-7	ASSLGGTSGSGYEQY
TRBJ1-1	TRBV4-2	ASSLVGTNTEAF
TRBJ2-5	TRBV7-9	ASSLLAGETQY
TRBJ1-3	TRBV4-2	ASSQNPGGSGNTIY
TRBJ1-3	TRBV30	AWSDEAWKTGNTIY
TRBJ2-2	TRBV4-1	ASSQDVSTGELF
TRBJ2-3	TRBV15	ATSRRQGAGTDTQY
TRBJ2-1	TRBV29-1	SVGGTSGRNSYNEQF
TRBJ2-3	TRBV5-1	ASSLGLATGDTQY
TRBJ2-7	TRBV5-1	ASSFSKAGVGYEQY
TRBJ2-1	TRBV4-2	ASSQDRRVSRNEQF
TRBJ2-3	TRBV7-2	ASSLASPRGTDTQY
TRBJ1-1	TRBV5-4	ASSWASGTPVMNTEAF
TRBJ2-7	TRBV6-5	ATSPRADSYEQY
TRBJ2-3	TRBV5-1	ASSTTDRGTDTQY
TRBJ1-1	TRBV4-3	ASSHRKGALDTEAF
TRBJ1-1	TRBV20-1	SARSGVEAF
TRBJ1-5	TRBV6-5	ASSQSRNQPQH
TRBJ2-5	TRBV11-2	ASSLVVRGGEETQY
TRBJ1-4	TRBV4-1	ASSQDGGGFREKLF
TRBJ1-2	TRBV27	ASSKSTGFFYGYT
TRBJ2-3	TRBV29-1	SVAAAGTTDTQY
TRBJ1-5	TRBV19	ASTPFPDRVSQPQH
TRBJ2-3	TRBV2	ASGTDTQY
TRBJ1-2	TRBV7-2	ASSTGQVGGYT
TRBJ2-4	TRBV19	ASSIAAGTVDIQY
TRBJ2-3	TRBV28	ASSLSSGASTDTQY
TRBJ2-1	TRBV18	ASSFSGSYNEQF
TRBJ1-5	TRBV19	AAGGQGRQPQH
TRBJ1-1	TRBV21-1	ASSPSEGANTEAF
TRBJ2-5	TRBV4-3	ASSQNRAQETQY
TRBJ2-4	TRBV10-3	AISESRAGAKNIQY
TRBJ1-2	TRBV5-1	ASSPETRPLLIYGYT
TRBJ2-7	TRBV19	ASSPERQGARGEQY